The entry below describes one T cell receptor beta chain. The antigen is not known. TCRdb's copy holds only in-frame clones and misses some; the assay was immunoSEQ multiplex PCR. The sample holds some 120,000 clones, 90% seen once. V was shortened by 6 bases and J by 2 bases, with 16 bases between the two germline ends. CDR3 size: 15 residues. Per the germline V gene, CDR1 is MDHEN and CDR2 is SYDVKM. The data stem from a study of T cell responses to AZD1222 COVID-19 vaccine. Findings of the study overall: Across spike, vaccine-associated CD4 TCRs were found, dominant at 160-218 and 743-854. Donor demographics were predominantly white British with a female majority; clonal diversity may be underestimated.

Here the sequenced sample was peripheral blood, taken on day 0 of AZD1222 vaccination. The chain links TRBV28 to TRBJ1-2; perhaps TRBD1 as D (6 bases). The TCR originated in an adult in good health. The CDR3 DNA is TGTGCCAGCAGCAAGGACAGAGCTACGAACTATGGCTACACCTTC. This translates into CASSKDRATNYGYTF.